This passage covers 27 T cell receptor beta chains from one sample sequenced in a study of blood T cell repertoires in COVID-19 (dated by TCRdb to between 2020 and 2021). The method was the immunoSEQ multiplex PCR assay. In TCRdb, the immuneACCESS table is reduced to in-frame sequences with V and J assigned. These tables do not hold every clone; where another copy was compared, an unresolved V gene accounts for under half, and the others remain unexplained. In this sample the table shows about 180,000 clones, approximately 86% of which occur a single time. Of the sample, roughly 2.9% is held by the ten largest clones. The sample comprised peripheral blood. These receptors came from a woman aged 25 to 45 with active or convalescent COVID-19.

J is TRBJ1-2 and V is TRBV2; TRBD1 agrees at 8 bases. V lost 3 bases and J lost 6; bases outside the gene matches: 3. The V gene's germline CDR1 is SNHLY and CDR2 FYNNEI. The CDR3 has 13 residues. CDR3 sequence: CASSEETGDGYTF. CDR3 coding DNA: TGTGCCAGCAGTGAGGAGACAGGGGATGGCTACACCTTC.

The rearrangement uses TRBV28 and TRBJ1-2; D not certain. V lost 2 bases and J 10 bases, leaving 17 bases between the germline ends. CDR3 size: 14 residues. Germline CDR1 and CDR2: MDHEN and SYDVKM. Here the CDR3 reads CASSLREKPDFYTF. The CDR3 DNA reads as TGTGCCAGCAGTTTACGGGAGAAACCGGATTTCTACACCTTC.

With regard to this clone: One junction end disagrees with the germline gene, perhaps due to a read error. This chain links TRBV7-7 with TRBJ2-2; tentative D call: TRBD2 (5 bases). The CDR3 spans 15 residues. CDR1 and CDR2 from the germline V gene are SSHAT and FNYEAQ (reference sequence). The CDR3 protein is CASSPAEVFTGELFF. CDR3 nucleotide sequence: TGTGCTAGCAGCCCAGCGGAAGTTTTCACCGGGGAGCTGTTTTTT. The variable domain in full, completed from reference TRBV7-7 and TRBJ2-2, reads GAGVSQSPRYKVTKRGQDVTLRCDPISSHATLYWYQQALGQGPEFLTYFNYEAQPDKSGLPSDRFSAERPEGSISTLTIQRTEQRDSAMYRCASSPAEVFTGELFFGEGSRLTVL.

The V gene is TRBV10-1, the J gene TRBJ2-3; no firm D call. This CDR3 is built from 14 residues. Germline V CDR1 and CDR2: WNHNN, SYGVQD (reference sequence). The V end was cut by 3 bases, the J end by 1 base, with 8 bases between. In nucleotides, the CDR3 is TGCGCCAGCAGTGAAGGTCAGGGCACAGATACGCAGTATTTT. Its protein is CASSEGQGTDTQYF.

The chain uses TRBV28 and TRBJ2-5; D gene uncertain. The germline V gene has CDR1 MDHEN and CDR2 SYDVKM. Trimming stripped 6 bases from V and 5 bases from J, with 7 bases between. This CDR3 contains 11 residues. CDR3 in amino acids: CASSSGETQYF. CDR3 in DNA: TGTGCCAGCAGCTCCGGGGAGACCCAGTACTTC.

CDR3 region: CASSFRWREQYF. CDR3 sequence (DNA): TGTGCCAGCAGCTTCAGATGGCGGGAGCAGTACTTC. The V and J genes are TRBV5-5 and TRBJ2-7; D uncertain. V was shortened by 2 bases and J by 7 bases, with 10 bases between the two germline ends. CDR3 length: 12 amino acids. The germline CDR1 and CDR2 sequences are SGHKS and YYEKEE (reference sequence). The whole variable domain, remainder taken from reference TRBV5-5 and TRBJ2-7, is DAGVTQSPTHLIKTRGQQVTLRCSPISGHKSVSWYQQVLGQGPQFIFQYYEKEERGRGNFPDRFSARQFPNYSSELNVNALLLGDSALYLCASSFRWREQYFGPGTRLTVT.

The chain is built from TRBV28 and TRBJ2-7; 8 bases map to TRBD1. The CDR3 is made up of 15 amino acids. V trimming: 6 bases; J trimming: 1 base; junction bases outside the gene matches: 8. CDR1 and CDR2 (germline): MDHEN, SYDVKM. This CDR3 is CASRPGQGGSYEQYF. CDR3 nucleotide sequence: TGTGCCAGCAGACCTGGACAGGGCGGGTCCTACGAGCAGTACTTC. Complete variable domain (other parts from reference TRBV28 and TRBJ2-7): DVKVTQSSRYLVKRTGEKVFLECVQDMDHENMFWYRQDPGLGLRLIYFSYDVKMKEKGDIPEGYSVSREKKERFSLILESASTNQTSMYLCASRPGQGGSYEQYFGPGTRLTVT.

The gene calls are TRBV24-1 and TRBJ2-7; D might be TRBD2 (5 bases). The V gene's germline CDR1 is KGHDR and CDR2 SFDVKD. The V end lost 3 bases, the J end lost 6 bases, and 14 bases lay between the germline ends. CDR3 length equals 14 residues. In DNA, the CDR3 is TGTGCCACCAGTGATCCGACGGTCCGGGGCGAGCAGTACTTC. The encoded protein is CATSDPTVRGEQYF.

This sequence joins TRBV19 and TRBJ2-6, with 7 nucleotides matching TRBD1. The CDR3 is 15 amino acids. The trim removed 4 bases at V and 3 bases at J, leaving 3 bases unmatched. The V gene's germline CDR1 is LNHDA and CDR2 SQIVND (reference sequence). CDR3 sequence reads: CASSTTGSGANVLTF. The CDR3 nucleotides are TGTGCCAGTAGTACGACAGGGAGTGGGGCCAACGTCCTGACTTTC.

The rearrangement joins TRBV4-2 to TRBJ2-3; 12 bases match TRBD1. Germline trimming cut 7 bases from V and 2 bases from J; bases unmatched to any gene: 22. The CDR3 loop spans 21 amino acids. The germline gives CDR1 LGHNA, CDR2 YNFKEQ. CDR3 sequence reads: CASTPRHGTGGPTTVTDTQYF. The CDR3 DNA reads as TGTGCCAGCACCCCTCGCCATGGGACAGGGGGCCCCACTACCGTCACAGATACGCAGTATTTT.

This chain's CDR3 is CASSASIAPSYEQYF. In DNA, the CDR3 is TGTGCCAGTAGTGCTAGCATTGCCCCTTCCTACGAGCAGTACTTC. The rearrangement joins TRBV19 to TRBJ2-7; a weak D match, TRBD2 (5 bases). This CDR3 contains 15 residues. Germline V CDR1 and CDR2: LNHDA, SQIVND (reference sequence). Trimming removed 5 bases at V and 1 base at J, with 15 bases between. The full variable domain, in which reference TRBV19 and TRBJ2-7 provide the parts outside the CDR3, is DGGITQSPKYLFRKEGQNVTLSCEQNLNHDAMYWYRQDPGQGLRLIYYSQIVNDFQKGDIAEGYSVSREKKESFPLTVTSAQKNPTAFYLCASSASIAPSYEQYFGPGTRLTVT.

The gene calls are TRBV30 and TRBJ2-2; TRBD2 matches at 9 bases. CDR1 GTSNPN and CDR2 SVGIG come from the germline V gene (reference sequence). V was clipped by 0 bases and J by 2 bases; unmatched bases: 10. The CDR3 has 18 amino acids. The CDR3, as DNA: TGTGCCTGGAGTGTACGGATTCTAGCGGGGCGCAACACCGGGGAGCTGTTTTTT. Protein: CAWSVRILAGRNTGELFF.

This clone was seen once. The chain is built from TRBV18 and TRBJ1-2, with 9 bases that match TRBD1. Trimming at V came to 4 bases and at J to 8 bases, leaving 8 bases not matched to a gene. CDR1 is KGHSH, CDR2 LQKENI, per germline. The CDR3 runs 14 residues. The CDR3 DNA follows: TGTGCCAGCTCACGCCAACAGGGGGCCGAAGGCTACACCTTC. Residues: CASSRQQGAEGYTF.

This clone was counted only a few times. The chain has TRBV27 and TRBJ1-6, with 9 bases that match TRBD1. CDR3 length equals 15 residues. After removal of 5 bases from V and 7 bases from J, the junction contained 6 bases not matched to a gene. Germline loops: CDR1 MNHEY, CDR2 SMNVEV (reference sequence). CDR3 region: CASSTGGLANSPLHF. The CDR3 bases are TGTGCCAGCAGTACAGGGGGCCTTGCCAATTCACCCCTCCACTTT.

The V gene is TRBV28, the J gene TRBJ2-3; 9 bases are a match to TRBD1. This CDR3 is built from 17 residues. Trimming removed 5 bases from V and 6 bases from J; junction bases left unmatched: 15. The germline gives CDR1 MDHEN, CDR2 SYDVKM. The CDR3 is CASSIYAGTGTRDTQYF. The CDR3 DNA reads as TGTGCCAGCAGTATATACGCCGGGACAGGGACCAGGGATACGCAGTATTTT. Full variable domain (remainder filled in from reference TRBV28 and TRBJ2-3): DVKVTQSSRYLVKRTGEKVFLECVQDMDHENMFWYRQDPGLGLRLIYFSYDVKMKEKGDIPEGYSVSREKKERFSLILESASTNQTSMYLCASSIYAGTGTRDTQYFGPGTRLTVL.

J is TRBJ2-1 and V is TRBV28; 7 nucleotides agree with TRBD1. With V trimmed by 8 bases and J by 6 bases, 10 bases remained unmatched. This CDR3 comprises 14 residues. Germline V lookup: CDR1 MDHEN, CDR2 SYDVKM. The CDR3 spells CASGGQALGNEQFF. The CDR3 DNA reads as TGTGCCAGCGGCGGACAGGCATTGGGCAATGAGCAGTTCTTC.

The chain couples TRBV18 to TRBJ2-6; tentatively, D is TRBD1 (5 bases). Germline CDR1 KGHSH, CDR2 LQKENI. This CDR3 comprises 16 residues. V lost 2 bases and J lost 4, with 12 bases in between. DNA of the CDR3: TGTGCCAGCTCACCAGATCAGGGTGCAGGGGCCAACGTCCTGACTTTC. Its translation is CASSPDQGAGANVLTF.

This clone has just a few counts. This rearrangement joins TRBV28 to TRBJ1-5; tentatively, D is TRBD1 (6 bases). The germline V and J ends were trimmed by 6 bases and 1 base, with 16 bases remaining between them. The CDR3 runs to 16 residues. Per germline, CDR1 MDHEN and CDR2 SYDVKM. This chain's CDR3 is CASRAVTGTSNQPQHF. The CDR3 DNA is TGTGCCAGCAGGGCGGTTACAGGGACGAGCAATCAGCCCCAGCATTTT. Full variable domain (outside the CDR3, taken from reference TRBV28 and TRBJ1-5): DVKVTQSSRYLVKRTGEKVFLECVQDMDHENMFWYRQDPGLGLRLIYFSYDVKMKEKGDIPEGYSVSREKKERFSLILESASTNQTSMYLCASRAVTGTSNQPQHFGDGTRLSIL.

The chain joins TRBV18 to TRBJ1-2, with TRBD1 identical over 9 bases. Germline-derived CDR1 and CDR2 are KGHSH and LQKENI. With V trimmed by 4 bases and J by 2 bases, 5 bases remained unmatched. This CDR3 spans 15 amino acids. The CDR3: CASSRGQGINYGYTF. In DNA form, the CDR3 reads TGTGCCAGCTCACGAGGACAGGGGATCAACTATGGCTACACCTTC.

This clone came up once. The rearrangement uses TRBV24-1 and TRBJ1-3; no reliable D call. CDR3 length: 15 residues. V was shortened by 2 bases and J by 4 bases, with 11 bases between the two germline ends. Germline lookup yields CDR1 KGHDR and CDR2 SFDVKD. For the CDR3, the DNA is TGTGCCACCAGTGATTCGGCAGGTGGGGGAAACACCATATATTTT. As protein: CATSDSAGGGNTIYF.

This chain links TRBV12-3 or TRBV12-4 with TRBJ2-7; TRBD1 matches at 7 bases. This CDR3 is 13 amino acids long. The junction had 6 bases not matched to a gene; V was cut back by 5 bases and J by 5 bases. The CDR3 sequence: CASSTDRDDEQYF. CDR3 DNA sequence: TGTGCCAGCAGTACTGACAGGGATGACGAGCAGTACTTC.

This clone was seen a handful of times. The chain joins TRBV5-1 to TRBJ2-7, with a possible D match to TRBD1 (5 bases). Germline assignment: CDR1 SGHRS and CDR2 YFSETQ. V lost 2 bases and J lost 5, with 23 bases in between. The CDR3 covers 17 residues. The CDR3 DNA is TGCGCCAGCAGCTTATCGTTGGTGGGCCAGGGCTCGAACGAGCAGTACTTC. The encoded protein is CASSLSLVGQGSNEQYF.

The chain carries TRBV14 and TRBJ2-1; TRBD2 agrees at 13 bases. CDR1 is SGHDN, CDR2 FVKESK, per germline. The CDR3 has 16 residues. With V trimmed by 2 bases and J by 7 bases, 5 bases remained unmatched. The CDR3 DNA follows: TGTGCCAGCAGCCAACTGACTAGCGGGGGGCTAAATGAGCAGTTCTTC. This sequence encodes CASSQLTSGGLNEQFF.

The chain is built from TRBV19 and TRBJ2-5; maybe TRBD2 (7 bases). The CDR3 runs 16 residues. Germline CDR1 and CDR2: LNHDA and SQIVND (reference sequence). The V end lost 3 bases, the J end lost 1 base, and 15 bases lay between the germline ends. The CDR3 region is CASSMRGRGPQETQYF. In DNA, the CDR3 is TGTGCCAGTAGTATGCGGGGGCGGGGGCCCCAAGAGACCCAGTACTTC.

The chain carries TRBV18 and TRBJ2-7; TRBD1 agrees at 8 bases. V dropped 5 bases and J dropped 5; count of bases not matched to a gene: 8. This CDR3 region has 14 residues. Germline V gene lookup returns CDR1 KGHSH and CDR2 LQKENI. The CDR3 loop is CASSYPGGINEQYF. For the CDR3, the DNA is TGTGCCAGCTCATATCCAGGGGGCATCAACGAGCAGTACTTC.

The chain links TRBV27 to TRBJ2-5; tentative D call: TRBD2 (5 bases). Per germline, CDR1 MNHEY and CDR2 SMNVEV (reference sequence). This CDR3 region has 14 residues. The germline V and J ends were trimmed by 4 bases and 3 bases, with 12 bases remaining between them. This chain's CDR3 is CASSSWTGKETQYF. In nucleotides, the CDR3 is TGTGCCAGCAGTTCCTGGACGGGGAAAGAGACCCAGTACTTC.

The CDR3 DNA is TGTGCCAGCAGTGAAGCCTCTAGCGGGATCCACAATGAGCAGTTCTTC. Protein sequence: CASSEASSGIHNEQFF. The V gene is TRBV25-1, the J gene TRBJ2-1; 9 bases match TRBD2. The J segment lost 5 bases and the V segment lost 2 bases, leaving 7 bases of the junction unmatched. The CDR3 is 16 residues long. Germline V CDR1 and CDR2: MGHDK, SYGVNS.